This is a list of T cell receptor beta chains from one sample in a study of OX40 agonist ivuxolimab in advanced cancers. The protocol was immunoSEQ multiplex PCR, while the TCRdb copy is restricted to in-frame clones and leaves out a portion. The sample has fewer than 95,000 clones; about 81% are singletons. Here the sequenced sample was CD4+ or CD8+ T cells sorted from blood, taken in a trial of the OX40 agonist ivuxolimab. All receptors derive from an adult with an advanced solid tumor such as melanoma, head and neck, liver or kidney cancer. Each CDR3 is given with its conserved first and last residue. D genes are given only for firm matches. The size of a clone is reported for some rows only, either as once, few or many, or as a class for expanded clones.

CASSLRRGDGYTF,TGTGCCAGCAGCTTAAGGAGGGGGGATGGCTACACCTTC,.,TRBV7-2,.,TRBJ1-2
CASSIGGALQETQYF,TGTGCCAGTAGTATCGGCGGGGCCCTCCAAGAGACCCAGTACTTC,.,TRBV19,.,TRBJ2-5
CASSSRLSGVWDTQYF,TGTGCCAGTAGTTCACGACTAAGCGGGGTGTGGGATACGCAGTATTTT,.,TRBV19,TRBD2,TRBJ2-3
CASSMTSGGAWEQFF,TGTGCCAGCAGTATGACTAGCGGGGGTGCTTGGGAGCAGTTCTTC,.,TRBV6-5,TRBD2,TRBJ2-1
CASSVDGVPVDNEQFF,TGTGCCAGCAGCGTCGACGGGGTCCCCGTTGATAATGAGCAGTTCTTC,.,TRBV9,.,TRBJ2-1
CASGPGGWTQYF,TGTGCCAGCGGCCCAGGGGGGTGGACCCAGTACTTC,once,TRBV2,.,TRBJ2-5
CASSQGNGLAAYEQYF,TGTGCCAGCAGCCAAGGTAATGGCCTAGCGGCCTACGAGCAGTACTTC,.,TRBV4-2,TRBD2,TRBJ2-7
CASSSIQGATVHEQYF,TGTGCCAGCAGTTCGATACAGGGGGCTACTGTGCACGAGCAGTACTTC,.,TRBV28,TRBD1,TRBJ2-7
CASSLAYPENQLPGNTIYF,TGTGCCAGCAGCTTGGCTTACCCCGAGAACCAGCTCCCTGGAAACACCATATATTTT,.,TRBV5-4,.,TRBJ1-3
CASSAGLAGSFTDTQYF,TGTGCCAGCAGCGCCGGACTAGCGGGGTCTTTCACAGATACGCAGTATTTT,few,TRBV9,TRBD2,TRBJ2-3
CASSLEITTGELFF,TGTGCCAGCAGCTTAGAGATAACCACCGGGGAGCTGTTTTTT,.,TRBV11-2,.,TRBJ2-2
CASSQVNIQETQYF,TGCGCCAGCAGCCAAGTTAACATCCAAGAGACCCAGTACTTC,.,TRBV4-1,.,TRBJ2-5
CASSSTDVTDTQYF,TGTGCCAGCAGCTCCACGGATGTCACAGATACGCAGTATTTT,.,TRBV7-9,.,TRBJ2-3
CASSVQGADEQFF,TGTGCCAGCAGCGTACAGGGGGCTGATGAGCAGTTCTTC,.,TRBV9,TRBD1,TRBJ2-1
CASSELLDEQFF,TGTGCCAGCAGTGAATTACTAGATGAGCAGTTCTTC,.,TRBV25-1,.,TRBJ2-1
CASSSPTYEQYF,TGCGCCAGCAGCTCGCCTACCTACGAGCAGTACTTC,.,TRBV5-1,.,TRBJ2-7
CASSGTVGSSYEQYF,TGTGCCAGCAGTGGCACCGTGGGGAGCTCCTACGAGCAGTACTTC,.,TRBV6-1,.,TRBJ2-7
CASSLGITRETQYF,TGTGCCAGCAGCTTAGGCATAACAAGGGAGACCCAGTACTTC,.,TRBV5-6,.,TRBJ2-5
CASSSTPGGGETQYF,TGTGCCAGCAGCTCAACCCCGGGGGGCGGAGAGACCCAGTACTTC,.,TRBV11-2,.,TRBJ2-5
CASSQRLSGRYNEQFF,TGTGCCAGCAGCCAGAGACTAAGCGGGAGGTACAATGAGCAGTTCTTC,.,TRBV11-3,TRBD2,TRBJ2-1
CASSGTGNNYGYTF,TGTGCCAGCAGTGGGACAGGAAATAACTATGGCTACACCTTC,.,TRBV28,TRBD1,TRBJ1-2
CASSIPGTGTMYGYTF,TGTGCCAGTAGTATCCCCGGGACAGGGACTATGTATGGCTACACCTTC,.,TRBV19,TRBD1,TRBJ1-2
CASSLGYRAGGYTF,TGTGCCAGCAGCTTAGGTTACAGGGCGGGCGGCTACACCTTC,.,TRBV27,.,TRBJ1-2